Each of the 25 T cell receptor beta chains below was sequenced from the same sample in a study of blood T cell repertoires in COVID-19. Data came from immunoSEQ multiplex PCR; TCRdb stores just in-frame clones and leaves some out. This table holds roughly 230,000 clones, over 75% found once. The sequenced material came from peripheral blood. Receptor source: a woman aged 80 or over with acute or convalescent COVID-19.

The genes are TRBV19 and TRBJ1-6; 7 bases match TRBD1. The germline gives CDR1 LNHDA, CDR2 SQIVND (reference sequence). The CDR3 consists of 15 residues. J lost 7 bases, V lost 4 bases, and 7 bases had no gene match. The CDR3 region is CASSTHSGGNSPLHF. In nucleotides, the CDR3 is TGTGCCAGTAGTACACACTCAGGGGGAAATTCACCCCTCCACTTT. The full variable domain, with the rest looked up from reference TRBV19 and TRBJ1-6, is DGGITQSPKYLFRKEGQNVTLSCEQNLNHDAMYWYRQDPGQGLRLIYYSQIVNDFQKGDIAEGYSVSREKKESFPLTVTSAQKNPTAFYLCASSTHSGGNSPLHFGNGTRLTVT.

The chain is built from TRBV7-8 and TRBJ2-2; tentatively, D is TRBD2 (6 bases). V dropped 4 bases and J dropped 6 bases, with 9 bases sitting between them. The CDR3 extends over 13 amino acids. Germline assignment: CDR1 SGHVS and CDR2 FQNEAQ. The CDR3 bases are TGTGCCAGCAGCTCCTGGGAGGCCGGGGAGCTGTTTTTT. As protein: CASSSWEAGELFF.

V usage is TRBV30 and J usage is TRBJ2-1, with TRBD2 matching over 9 bases. The CDR3 consists of 15 residues. CDR1 and CDR2 from the germline V gene are GTSNPN and SVGIG (reference sequence). Trimming cost V 3 bases and J 1 base; bases outside gene matches: 4. CDR3 sequence: CAWRLSGGSYNEQFF. The CDR3 DNA reads TGTGCCTGGAGATTAAGCGGGGGGTCCTACAATGAGCAGTTCTTC.

The chain combines TRBV7-2 with TRBJ2-7; D possibly corresponds to TRBD2 (5 bases). The ends were cut back, 5 bases at V and 7 bases at J, with 21 bases in the middle. This CDR3 has 15 residues. CDR1 is SGHTA, CDR2 FQGNSA, per germline. In nucleotides, the CDR3 is TGTGCCAGCAGCATTCTCCCCGAACTGCCGGGGGAGCAGTACTTC. Translation: CASSILPELPGEQYF.

The chain is built from TRBV27 and TRBJ2-1; 7 bases agree with TRBD2. J gave up 6 bases and V 2 bases, and 4 bases lay outside the gene matches. This CDR3 has 14 residues. Germline loops: CDR1 MNHEY, CDR2 SMNVEV (reference sequence). CDR3 bases: TGTGCCAGCAGTTTAGGGAGGGCGGGCAATGAGCAGTTCTTC. Its translation: CASSLGRAGNEQFF.

This chain connects TRBV10-3 to TRBJ1-4; 7 nucleotides match TRBD1. V shed 3 bases, J shed 8 bases, and the junction held 9 bases outside the gene matches. Germline lookup yields CDR1 ENHRY and CDR2 SYGVKD. The CDR3 runs 15 residues. The CDR3 DNA reads as TGTGCCATCAGTGAAGACATGGACAGGAGGGAAAAACTGTTTTTT. Protein product: CAISEDMDRREKLFF.

V is TRBV30 and J is TRBJ1-6, with D unclear. V lost 4 bases to trimming and J lost 6 bases, with 10 bases between them. The CDR3 spans 13 residues. CDR1 is GTSNPN and CDR2 is SVGIG in the germline V gene (reference sequence). This chain's CDR3 is CAWKRAVNSPLHF. The CDR3 coding sequence is TGTGCCTGGAAGAGGGCAGTTAATTCACCCCTCCACTTT.

The chain combines TRBV5-5 with TRBJ1-6; 10 bases fit TRBD1. There are 15 residues in the CDR3. The germline V gene has CDR1 SGHKS and CDR2 YYEKEE (reference sequence). With V trimmed by 3 bases and J by 7 bases, 4 bases remained unmatched. For the CDR3, the DNA is TGTGCCAGCAGCTGGGGGACAGGGGACAATTCACCCCTCCACTTT. This encodes CASSWGTGDNSPLHF.

The chain recombines TRBV12-3 or TRBV12-4 with TRBJ1-6, with D perhaps TRBD1 (5 bases). Deletions cut 3 bases from V and 9 bases from J, with 9 bases between. This CDR3 has 13 residues. CDR3 residues: CASSFGASSPLHF. CDR3 in DNA: TGTGCCAGCAGTTTTGGGGCTTCTTCACCCCTCCACTTT.

The genes are TRBV6-5 and TRBJ2-7, with D uncertain. The V end was cut by 10 bases, the J end by 3 bases, with 13 bases between. Germline CDR1 is MNHEY and CDR2 is SVGAGI. CDR3 size: 12 residues. DNA for the CDR3: TGTGCCACCTCCACCACTTACTACGAGCAGTACTTC. Its protein product is CATSTTYYEQYF.

This clone was seen a few times. V usage is TRBV5-4 and J usage is TRBJ2-1; 8 bases match TRBD2. Germline CDR1 is SGHNT and CDR2 is YYREEE (reference sequence). With V trimmed by 0 bases and J by 4 bases, 12 bases remained unmatched. The CDR3 length is 18 residues. The CDR3 region is CASSLGLAGHVQYNEQFF. The CDR3 region has the DNA TGTGCCAGCAGCTTGGGGCTAGCGGGCCACGTTCAATACAATGAGCAGTTCTTC.

V gene TRBV9 combines with J gene TRBJ1-3, with D unresolved. CDR3 length: 15 amino acids. V was pared by 0 bases and J by 4 bases, with 11 bases between. The germline V gene encodes CDR1 SGDLS and CDR2 YYNGEE. CDR3 nucleotide sequence: TGTGCCAGCAGCGTAGCTGGGCTACAAGGAAACACCATATATTTT. It codes for CASSVAGLQGNTIYF.

This sequence joins TRBV29-1 and TRBJ2-7, with 9 bases that match TRBD1. Trimming at V came to 2 bases and at J to 5 bases, leaving 7 bases not matched to a gene. The CDR3 is 14 amino acids. Germline CDR1 is SQVTM and CDR2 is ANQGSEA. The CDR3 is CSVEPTGGSNEQYF. CDR3 coding DNA: TGCAGCGTTGAACCGACAGGGGGATCGAACGAGCAGTACTTC.

The V call is TRBV27, the J call TRBJ2-1; a possible D gene is TRBD1 (5 bases). The germline V gene has CDR1 MNHEY and CDR2 SMNVEV (reference sequence). This CDR3 contains 13 residues. V was shortened by 2 bases and J by 9 bases, with 11 bases between the two germline ends. The chain's CDR3 is CASSLRLGAEQFF. The CDR3 nucleotides read TGTGCCAGCAGTTTACGGTTAGGGGCTGAGCAGTTCTTC.

V and J are TRBV3-1 (or the pseudogene TRBV3-2) and TRBJ2-3; no reliable D call. The CDR3 runs 15 residues. V lost 4 bases, J lost 0 bases, and 11 bases lay in between. In germline, CDR1 is LGHDT, CDR2 YNNKEL (reference sequence). Here the CDR3 DNA reads TGTGCCAGCAGCCCTTCGAGAGAAAGCACAGATACGCAGTATTTT. Protein sequence: CASSPSRESTDTQYF.

The rearrangement uses TRBV6-4 and TRBJ2-7, with 7 bases fitting TRBD2. Per the germline V gene, CDR1 is MRHNA and CDR2 is SNTAGT. Losses at the gene ends were 2 bases for V and 4 bases for J; bases not matched to a gene: 17. The CDR3 loop spans 18 amino acids. CDR3 sequence reads: CASSDNAKVGRTLYEQYF. DNA for the CDR3: TGTGCCAGCAGTGACAACGCAAAAGTCGGGAGGACCTTGTACGAGCAGTACTTC.

This clone was counted once. This sequence joins TRBV5-1 and TRBJ1-3; a weak D match, TRBD1 (5 bases). Germline V gene lookup returns CDR1 SGHRS and CDR2 YFSETQ. Trimming stripped 4 bases from V and 0 bases from J, with 14 bases between. There are 16 residues in the CDR3. The CDR3 DNA sequence: TGCGCCAGCAGCATAGAAGGGGCCAACTCTGGAAACACCATATATTTT. The encoded protein is CASSIEGANSGNTIYF.

The rearrangement joins TRBV11-3 to TRBJ1-5; D remains ambiguous. The CDR3 has 15 amino acids. V shed 5 bases and J shed 3 bases, with 14 bases lying between them. Germline-derived CDR1 and CDR2 are SGHNT and YENEEA. CDR3 residues: CASSTPGSYNQPQHF. The DNA of the CDR3 is TGTGCCAGCAGCACCCCGGGATCCTACAATCAGCCCCAGCATTTT.

The J gene is TRBJ2-1, the V gene TRBV7-9; TRBD1 might be the D (6 bases). The CDR3 loop spans 14 amino acids. The germline V gene encodes CDR1 SEHNR and CDR2 FQNEAQ (reference sequence). The ends were cut back, 5 bases at V and 10 bases at J, with 18 bases in the middle. The CDR3 here is CASSPRDTSREQFF. The CDR3 DNA reads TGTGCCAGCAGCCCCCGGGACACCTCAAGGGAGCAGTTCTTC.

V gene TRBV9 combines with J gene TRBJ1-3, with D tentatively TRBD1 (5 bases). From germline, CDR1 is SGDLS and CDR2 YYNGEE. This CDR3 comprises 17 residues. Trimming took 4 bases from V and 6 from J, leaving 23 bases between them. The CDR3 is CASSPRRLIGAVNTIYF. DNA for the CDR3: TGTGCCAGCAGCCCTCGTAGATTAATAGGGGCAGTAAACACCATATATTTT.

V and J are TRBV4-2 and TRBJ1-3; 9 bases line up with TRBD1. This CDR3 region has 15 residues. Germline V gene lookup returns CDR1 LGHNA and CDR2 YNFKEQ. The junction had 0 bases not matched to a gene; V was cut back by 3 bases and J by 0 bases. The CDR3 DNA reads TGTGCCAGCAGCCAGACAGGGGGCTCTGGAAACACCATATATTTT. Its protein product is CASSQTGGSGNTIYF.

The CDR3 here is CASSLGAGSVYEQYF. The CDR3 region has the DNA TGCGCCAGCAGCTTGGGAGCGGGATCGGTCTACGAGCAGTACTTC. The chain is built from TRBV5-1 and TRBJ2-7; TRBD2 matches at 7 bases. The CDR3 loop spans 15 amino acids. The germline V gene has CDR1 SGHRS and CDR2 YFSETQ. The trim removed 0 bases at V and 3 bases at J, leaving 6 bases unmatched.

CDR3 amino acids: CASSPGLGRNTEAFF. The CDR3 DNA follows: TGTGCCAGCAGCCCAGGACTCGGCCGCAACACTGAAGCTTTCTTT. The V call is TRBV6-5, the J call TRBJ1-1; D is unresolved. The germline V and J ends were trimmed by 6 bases and 2 bases, with 16 bases remaining between them. The CDR3 sequence is 15 residues long. CDR1 and CDR2 from the germline V gene are MNHEY and SVGAGI.

The J gene is TRBJ2-1, the V gene TRBV6-2 or TRBV6-3, with 11 bases fitting TRBD2. Per germline, CDR1 MNHEY and CDR2 SVGEGT. This CDR3 region has 15 residues. The J segment lost 8 bases and the V segment lost 5 bases, leaving 8 bases of the junction unmatched. The CDR3 sequence: CASSNLAGGGDEQFF. The CDR3 DNA reads as TGTGCCAGCAGTAACCTAGCGGGAGGAGGAGATGAGCAGTTCTTC.

This clone occurred a few times. The chain uses TRBV7-2 and TRBJ1-5, with D possibly TRBD1 on 5 matching bases. The CDR3 is 14 residues long. Germline V gene lookup returns CDR1 SGHTA and CDR2 FQGNSA. V was trimmed by 5 bases and J by 8 bases, leaving 16 bases between them. CDR3 loop: CASSPTGGVEPQHF. The CDR3, as DNA: TGTGCCAGCAGCCCGACTGGGGGGGTCGAGCCCCAGCATTTT.